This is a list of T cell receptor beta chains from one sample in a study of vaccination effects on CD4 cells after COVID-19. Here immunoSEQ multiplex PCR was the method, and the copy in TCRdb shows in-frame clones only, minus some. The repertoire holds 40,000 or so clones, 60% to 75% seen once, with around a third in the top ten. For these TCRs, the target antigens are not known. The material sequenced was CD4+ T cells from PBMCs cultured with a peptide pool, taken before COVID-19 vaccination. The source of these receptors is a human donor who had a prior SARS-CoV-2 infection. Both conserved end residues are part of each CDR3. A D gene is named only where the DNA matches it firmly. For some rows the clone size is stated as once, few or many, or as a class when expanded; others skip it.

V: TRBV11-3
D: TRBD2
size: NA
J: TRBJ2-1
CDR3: CASSLRTSGGSYNEQFF
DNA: TGTGCCAGCAGCTTACGGACTAGCGGTGGATCCTACAATGAGCAGTTCTTC

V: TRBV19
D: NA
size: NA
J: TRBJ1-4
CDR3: CASSIGQGLTEKLFF
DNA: TGTGCCAGTAGTATAGGTCAGGGGCTTACTGAAAAACTGTTTTTT

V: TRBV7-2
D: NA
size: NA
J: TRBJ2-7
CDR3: CASSEQYISEQYF
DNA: TGTGCCAGCAGCGAACAGTATATTAGCGAGCAGTACTTC

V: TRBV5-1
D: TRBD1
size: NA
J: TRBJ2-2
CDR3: CASSLGSGTGGYTGELFF
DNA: TGCGCCAGCAGCTTGGGCTCCGGGACAGGGGGCTACACCGGGGAGCTGTTTTTT

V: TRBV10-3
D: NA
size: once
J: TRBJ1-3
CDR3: CAISESLILGRGNTIYF
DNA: TGTGCCATCAGTGAGTCTCTCATCCTGGGGAGAGGAAACACCATATATTTT

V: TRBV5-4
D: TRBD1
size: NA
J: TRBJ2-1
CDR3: CASSLGTGVNEQFF
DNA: TGTGCCAGCAGCCTGGGGACAGGGGTCAATGAGCAGTTCTTC

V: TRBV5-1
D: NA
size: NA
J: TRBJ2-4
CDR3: CASSLEGRGDIQYF
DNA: TGCGCCAGCAGCTTGGAGGGCCGCGGGGACATTCAGTACTTC

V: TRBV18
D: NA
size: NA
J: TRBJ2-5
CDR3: CASSPPGQETQYF
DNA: TGTGCCAGCTCACCACCGGGCCAAGAGACCCAGTACTTC

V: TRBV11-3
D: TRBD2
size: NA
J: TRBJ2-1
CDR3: CASSSGGGQFF
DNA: TGTGCCAGCAGCAGCGGGGGGGGTCAGTTCTTC

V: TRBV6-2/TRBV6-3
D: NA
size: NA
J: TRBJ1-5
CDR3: CASSPRPRDRVGFSNQPQHF
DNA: TGTGCCAGCAGTCCCCGTCCCCGGGACCGAGTTGGGTTTAGCAATCAGCCCCAGCATTTT

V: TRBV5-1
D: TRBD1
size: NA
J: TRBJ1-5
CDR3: CASSLSGTGNQPQHF
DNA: TGCGCCAGCAGCCTATCCGGGACAGGTAATCAGCCCCAGCATTTT

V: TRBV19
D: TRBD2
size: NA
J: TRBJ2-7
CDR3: CASSSGAGGSPYEQYF
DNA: TGTGCCAGTAGCAGTGGGGCGGGAGGGTCCCCCTACGAGCAGTACTTC

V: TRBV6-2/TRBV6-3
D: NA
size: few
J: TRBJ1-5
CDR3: CASSAQGWYQPQHF
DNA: TGTGCCAGCAGTGCACAGGGTTGGTATCAGCCCCAGCATTTT

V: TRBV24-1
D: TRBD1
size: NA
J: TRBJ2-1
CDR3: CATSRDRGAYNEQFF
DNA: TGTGCCACCAGCCGGGACAGGGGGGCCTACAATGAGCAGTTCTTC

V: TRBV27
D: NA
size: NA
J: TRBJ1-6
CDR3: CASSFGNNSPLHF
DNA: TGTGCCAGCAGTTTTGGCAATAATTCACCCCTCCACTTT

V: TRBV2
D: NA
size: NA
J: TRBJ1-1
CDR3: CASSGLGVTRGAFF
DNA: TGTGCCAGCAGCGGCCTAGGGGTTACACGTGGGGCTTTCTTT

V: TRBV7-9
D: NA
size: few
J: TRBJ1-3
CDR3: CASSAAGSGNTIYF
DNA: TGTGCCAGCAGCGCCGCAGGGTCTGGAAACACCATATATTTT

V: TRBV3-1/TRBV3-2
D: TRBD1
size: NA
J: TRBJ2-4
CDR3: CASTKRGGQGASKNIQYF
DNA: TGTGCCAGCACTAAACGAGGGGGACAGGGGGCATCGAAAAACATTCAGTACTTC

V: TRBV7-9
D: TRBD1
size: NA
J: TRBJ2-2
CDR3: CASSPNWDRVTGELFF
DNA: TGTGCCAGCAGCCCCAATTGGGACAGGGTCACCGGGGAGCTGTTTTTT

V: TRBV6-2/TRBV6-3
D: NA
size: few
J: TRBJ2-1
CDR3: CASSDRSSYNEQFF
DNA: TGTGCCAGCAGTGACAGGAGCTCCTACAATGAGCAGTTCTTC

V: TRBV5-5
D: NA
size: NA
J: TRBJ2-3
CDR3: CASSLEGRDTQYF
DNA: TGTGCCAGCAGCTTGGAGGGGAGAGATACGCAGTATTTT

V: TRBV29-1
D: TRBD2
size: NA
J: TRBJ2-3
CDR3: CSVATSGDFGDTQYF
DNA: TGCAGCGTCGCGACTAGCGGGGACTTCGGGGATACGCAGTATTTT

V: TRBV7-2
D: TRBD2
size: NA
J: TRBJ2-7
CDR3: CASTLTGGGIYEQYF
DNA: TGTGCCAGCACCCTAACCGGGGGGGGAATATACGAGCAGTACTTC

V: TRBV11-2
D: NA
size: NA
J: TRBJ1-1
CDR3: CASSLEFGRRNTEAFF
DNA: TGTGCCAGCAGCTTAGAATTCGGGAGAAGGAACACTGAAGCTTTCTTT

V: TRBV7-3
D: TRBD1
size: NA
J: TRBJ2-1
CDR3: CASSESGQAYNEQFF
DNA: TGTGCCAGCAGCGAATCGGGACAGGCATACAATGAGCAGTTCTTC

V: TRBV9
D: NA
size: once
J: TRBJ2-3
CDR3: CASSVGGAADTQYF
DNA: TGTGCCAGCAGCGTAGGGGGGGCCGCAGATACGCAGTATTTT

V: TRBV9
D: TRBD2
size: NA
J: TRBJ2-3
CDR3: CASSVESGRADTQYF
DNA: TGTGCCAGCAGCGTAGAAAGTGGGAGGGCAGATACGCAGTATTTT

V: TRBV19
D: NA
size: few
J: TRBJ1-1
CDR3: CASSIAGGFTEAFF
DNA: TGTGCCAGTAGTATAGCTGGGGGATTCACTGAAGCTTTCTTT

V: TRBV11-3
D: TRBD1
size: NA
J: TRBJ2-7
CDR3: CASSLNWGQGYEQYF
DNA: TGTGCCAGCAGCTTGAACTGGGGACAGGGCTACGAGCAGTACTTC

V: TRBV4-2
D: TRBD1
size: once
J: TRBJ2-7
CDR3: CASSPGTQGLPGEQYF
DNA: TGTGCCAGCAGCCCCGGGACACAGGGGTTACCAGGCGAGCAGTACTTC

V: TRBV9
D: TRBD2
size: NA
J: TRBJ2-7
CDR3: CASSVGPGGGYEQYF
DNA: TGTGCCAGCAGCGTAGGTCCGGGAGGGGGGTACGAGCAGTACTTC

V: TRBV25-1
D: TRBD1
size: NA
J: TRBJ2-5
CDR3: CAGSRGNQETQYF
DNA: TGTGCCGGATCCAGGGGGAACCAAGAGACCCAGTACTTC

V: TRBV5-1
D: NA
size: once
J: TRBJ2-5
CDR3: CASSWGSGLGQETQYF
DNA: TGCGCCAGCAGCTGGGGATCAGGGTTAGGCCAAGAGACCCAGTACTTC

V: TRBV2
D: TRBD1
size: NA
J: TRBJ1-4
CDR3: CASTWGQGDEKLFF
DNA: TGTGCCAGCACCTGGGGACAGGGGGACGAAAAACTGTTTTTT

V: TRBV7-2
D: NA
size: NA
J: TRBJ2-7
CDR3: CASSLSRVAVYEQYF
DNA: TGTGCCAGCAGCTTATCTAGGGTAGCGGTATACGAGCAGTACTTC

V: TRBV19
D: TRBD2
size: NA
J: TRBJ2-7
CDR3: CASSISYGLAASYEQYF
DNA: TGTGCCAGTAGTATATCCTATGGGCTAGCGGCCTCCTACGAGCAGTACTTC

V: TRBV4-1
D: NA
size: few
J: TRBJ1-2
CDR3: CASSRAYNTGNYGYTF
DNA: TGCGCCAGCAGCCGAGCTTATAATACAGGGAACTATGGCTACACCTTC

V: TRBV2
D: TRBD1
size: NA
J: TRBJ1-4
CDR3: CATKPGQGRSNEKLFF
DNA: TGTGCCACCAAGCCCGGACAGGGGCGAAGTAATGAAAAACTGTTTTTT

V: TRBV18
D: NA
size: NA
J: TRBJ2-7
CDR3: CASSQVSYEQYF
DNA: TGTGCCAGCTCACAGGTGAGCTACGAGCAGTACTTC

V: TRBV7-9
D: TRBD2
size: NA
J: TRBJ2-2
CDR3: CASSPAGGAGNTGELFF
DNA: TGTGCCAGCAGCCCTGCGGGGGGGGCAGGGAACACCGGGGAGCTGTTTTTT

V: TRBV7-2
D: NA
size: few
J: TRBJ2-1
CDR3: CASSSERYNEQFF
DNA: TGTGCCAGCAGCTCTGAGCGGTACAATGAGCAGTTCTTC

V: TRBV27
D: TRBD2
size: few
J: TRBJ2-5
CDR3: CASSGLAGRQETQYF
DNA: TGTGCCAGCTCGGGACTAGCGGGGCGTCAAGAGACCCAGTACTTC

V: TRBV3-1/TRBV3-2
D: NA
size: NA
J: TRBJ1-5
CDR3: CASSYGRGNQPQHF
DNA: TGTGCCAGCAGCTACGGACGGGGCAATCAGCCCCAGCATTTT

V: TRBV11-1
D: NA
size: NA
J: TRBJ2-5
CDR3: CASSGWSQETQYF
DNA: TGTGCCAGCAGCGGGTGGAGCCAAGAGACCCAGTACTTC

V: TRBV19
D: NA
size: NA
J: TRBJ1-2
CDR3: CASSPSMAGRSDGYTF
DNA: TGTGCCAGTTCCCCGTCAATGGCGGGAAGGTCGGATGGCTACACCTTC

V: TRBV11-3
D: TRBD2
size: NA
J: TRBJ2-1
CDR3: CASSSPGLAGGLRSYNEQFF
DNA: TGTGCCAGCAGCTCGCCGGGACTAGCGGGAGGACTTAGGTCCTACAATGAGCAGTTCTTC

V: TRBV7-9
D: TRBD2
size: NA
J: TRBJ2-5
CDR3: CASSLVRLLAGQETQYF
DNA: TGTGCCAGCAGCTTAGTCCGTTTGCTAGCGGGCCAAGAGACCCAGTACTTC

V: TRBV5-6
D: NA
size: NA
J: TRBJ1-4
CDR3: CASSFRDGGEKLFF
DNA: TGTGCCAGCAGCTTTCGAGACGGAGGGGAAAAACTGTTTTTT

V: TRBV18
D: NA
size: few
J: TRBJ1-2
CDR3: CASSDLGALNYGYTF
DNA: TGTGCCAGCTCCGACCTTGGGGCTCTGAACTATGGCTACACCTTC

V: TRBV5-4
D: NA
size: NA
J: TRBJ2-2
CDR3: CASSLGTFKITGELFF
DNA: TGTGCCAGCAGCTTGGGGACTTTTAAAATAACCGGGGAGCTGTTTTTT

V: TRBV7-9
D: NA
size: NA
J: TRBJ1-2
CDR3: CASSLGQDQGYTF
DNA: TGTGCCAGCAGCTTAGGACAGGATCAAGGCTACACCTTC